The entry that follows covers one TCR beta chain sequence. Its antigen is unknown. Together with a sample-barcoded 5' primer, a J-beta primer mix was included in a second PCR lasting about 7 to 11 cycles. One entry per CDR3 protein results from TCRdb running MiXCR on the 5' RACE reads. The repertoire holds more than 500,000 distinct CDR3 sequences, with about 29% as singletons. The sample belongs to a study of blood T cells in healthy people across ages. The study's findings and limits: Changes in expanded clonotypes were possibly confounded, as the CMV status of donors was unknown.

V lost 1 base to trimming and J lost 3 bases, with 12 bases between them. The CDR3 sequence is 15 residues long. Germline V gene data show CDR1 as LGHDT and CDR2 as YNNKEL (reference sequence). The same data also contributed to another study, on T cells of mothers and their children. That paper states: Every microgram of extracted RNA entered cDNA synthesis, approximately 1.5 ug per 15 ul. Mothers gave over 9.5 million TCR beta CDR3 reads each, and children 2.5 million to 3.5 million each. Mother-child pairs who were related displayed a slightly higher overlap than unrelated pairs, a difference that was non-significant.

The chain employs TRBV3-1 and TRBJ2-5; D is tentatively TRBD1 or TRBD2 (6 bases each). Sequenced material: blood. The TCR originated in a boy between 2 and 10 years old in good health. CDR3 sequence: CASSQVRGPKETQYF. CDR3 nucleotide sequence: TGTGCCAGCAGCCAAGTCCGGGGGCCCAAAGAGACCCAGTACTTC.